The present entry profiles one T cell receptor beta chain with its context. Its specificity is unknown. Patients were ineligible given autoimmune disease history or systemic immunosuppression. The CDR3 has 17 amino acids. V was pared by 4 bases and J by 4 bases, with 14 bases of the junction left unmatched. The germline CDR1 and CDR2 sequences are KGHSH and LQKENI. Clones were read by immunoSEQ multiplex PCR, and TCRdb kept only the in-frame ones, dropping some. The sample holds about 86,000 clones, less than 95% seen once. The sample comes from a study of OX40 agonist ivuxolimab in advanced cancers. Looking at the study overall: The patients' treatment was ivuxolimab, an agonistic anti-OX40 (CD134) antibody. General study points: Near-lowest levels of clonal expansion characterized partial responders at 0.1-3.0 mg/kg.

The source is an adult with an advanced solid tumor such as melanoma, head and neck, liver or kidney cancer. The source was CD4+ or CD8+ T cells sorted from blood, collected in a trial of the OX40 agonist ivuxolimab. The chain combines TRBV18 with TRBJ2-3; TRBD2 matches at 7 bases. Written as DNA, the CDR3 is TGTGCCAGCTCACTCATGGGAGGGGCAGGACGGGCAGATACGCAGTATTTT. It is translated as CASSLMGGAGRADTQYF. Using reference TRBV18 and TRBJ2-3 for the parts outside the CDR3, the full variable domain is NAGVMQNPRHLVRRRGQEARLRCSPMKGHSHVYWYRQLPEEGLKFMVYLQKENIIDESGMPKERFSAEFPKEGPSILRIQQVVRGDSAAYFCASSLMGGAGRADTQYFGPGTRLTVL.